In its sample, the clone carrying this TCR beta chain was seen once. Antigen specificity is unknown. The length of the CDR3 is 17 residues. Germline CDR1 and CDR2: LGHNT and FRNRAP. J was trimmed by 3 bases and V by 1 base; bases with no gene match: 7. All the people who gave samples were healthy bone marrow donors. This entry belongs to a study of cytomegalovirus exposure and HLA in healthy donors. Regarding the study as a whole: There were some V segments, including TRBV6-2 and TRBV6-3, excluded as indistinguishable. Presence/absence analyses took donor sequencing depth as roughly uniform.

Amplification used 60 Vbeta primers and 13 Jbeta primers. Profiled with immunoSEQ multiplex PCR; TCRdb holds only in-frame clones, not every one. The table includes 65,000 to 70,000 clones, 75% to 90% detected once. This receptor was identified in a woman aged 25 to 39 in good health and CMV-seropositive. The sequenced sample was PBMCs. The chain recombines TRBV12-5 with TRBJ1-5; 9 bases fit TRBD1. Written as DNA, the CDR3 is TGTGCTAGTGGTTTGGGGAACAGGGGGCGAGACAATCAGCCCCAGCATTTT. Residues: CASGLGNRGRDNQPQHF.